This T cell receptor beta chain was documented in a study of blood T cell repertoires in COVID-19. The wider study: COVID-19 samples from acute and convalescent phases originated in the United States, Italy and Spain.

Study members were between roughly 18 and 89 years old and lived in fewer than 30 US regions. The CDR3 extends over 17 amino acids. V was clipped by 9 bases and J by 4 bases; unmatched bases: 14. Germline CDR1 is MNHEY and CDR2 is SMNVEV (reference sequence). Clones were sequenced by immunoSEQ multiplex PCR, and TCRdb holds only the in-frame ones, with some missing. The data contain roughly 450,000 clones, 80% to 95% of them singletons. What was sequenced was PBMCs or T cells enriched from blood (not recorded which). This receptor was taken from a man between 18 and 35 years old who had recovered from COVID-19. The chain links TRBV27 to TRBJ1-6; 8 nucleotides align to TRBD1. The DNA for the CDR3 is TGTGCCAGTGGGACAGGAGTTTCTTCCCTTTATAATTCACCCCTCCACTTT. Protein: CASGTGVSSLYNSPLHF.